A selection of T cell receptor beta chains follows, all from one sample in a study of T cell repertoires in cytomegalovirus infection. TCRdb re-called the reads with MiXCR, one entry per CDR3 protein. The sample lists around 280,000 distinct CDR3 sequences, around 9.6% occurring once. Sequencing was done on a sample of PBMCs. These receptors all stem from a human donor in good health (CMV status not recorded). Some clones in this sample may be carry-over from other donors' samples. The CDR3 runs from the conserved cysteine through the conserved F or W. Fields, in order: D gene, clone size, V gene, J gene, CDR3 DNA, CDR3 protein. D genes are given only for firm matches. Size is stated for part of the rows, as once, few or many counts, or as a class when the clone is expanded.

NA	many	TRBV7-9	TRBJ1-2	TGTGCCAGCAGCTTAGCAGGGTTGGATGGCTACACCTTC	CASSLAGLDGYTF
NA	few	TRBV6-5	TRBJ2-1	TGTGCCAGCAGGTCGCAGTATGAGCAGTTCTTC	CASRSQYEQFF
NA	NA	TRBV6-2/TRBV6-3	TRBJ2-1	TGTGCCAGCAGTTTCATCCCGATTTACAATGAGCAGTTCTTC	CASSFIPIYNEQFF
NA	many	TRBV20-1	TRBJ2-2	TGCAGTGCTCCCGAACAGGGAGGGGAGCTGTTTTTT	CSAPEQGGELFF
NA	many	TRBV29-1	TRBJ2-5	TGCAGCGTTGAAGGTGGGGCAGGGGGGATACAAGAGACCCAGTACTTC	CSVEGGAGGIQETQYF
TRBD2	many	TRBV7-2	TRBJ2-3	TGTGCCAGCAGCTGGGGGGCTAGCGGGGTAATGTATTTT	CASSWGASGVMYF
TRBD1	NA	TRBV27	TRBJ2-1	TGTGCCAGCAGTTCCGACAGGGGCTATGAGCAGTTCTTC	CASSSDRGYEQFF
TRBD1	few	TRBV19	TRBJ1-2	TGTGCCATCTCTAGGGGGCTCGACTATGGCTACACCTTC	CAISRGLDYGYTF
NA	many	TRBV28	TRBJ2-5	TGTGCCAGCAGTTCCCGGGACACACAAGAGACCCAGTACTTC	CASSSRDTQETQYF
NA	few	TRBV19	TRBJ1-5	TGTGCCAGTAGCCATGGACGGGATCAGCCCCAGCATTTT	CASSHGRDQPQHF
TRBD1	many	TRBV28	TRBJ1-2	TGTGCCAGCACTTCCACCGGGACAGGGGGCTCTAACTATGGCTACACCTTC	CASTSTGTGGSNYGYTF
NA	many	TRBV7-9	TRBJ2-3	TGTGCCAGCAGTCTAGCCAGGGGGGAAGATACGCAGTATTTT	CASSLARGEDTQYF
NA	many	TRBV27	TRBJ1-1	TGTGCCAGCAGTTCCGGGGTGGGGGGTGAAGCTTTCTTT	CASSSGVGGEAFF
NA	NA	TRBV2	TRBJ2-2	TGTGCCAGCAGTGTAACGCGGGGTGGTACCGGGGAGCTGTTTTTT	CASSVTRGGTGELFF